Shown below are 15 T cell receptor beta chains from a single sample sequenced in a study of blood T cell repertoires in COVID-19. Sequencing used immunoSEQ multiplex PCR; TCRdb keeps in-frame clones, though not all of them. The sample contains about 100,000 clones, roughly 92% of which appear only once. Sequencing input: peripheral blood. These receptors all stem from a man in his 70s with acute or convalescent COVID-19.

This clone was found a few times. The chain carries TRBV19 and TRBJ1-1; maybe TRBD1 (6 bases). V gave up 5 bases and J gave up 3 bases, with 31 bases separating them. This CDR3 region has 20 residues. CDR1 is LNHDA and CDR2 is SQIVND in the germline V gene (reference sequence). CDR3 nucleotides: TGTGCCAGTAGTGAGGGAAACCTGATAAAGACAGGTTCGTATGACACTGAAGCTTTCTTT. Residues: CASSEGNLIKTGSYDTEAFF.

CDR3 sequence reads: CASSLPSGNREGGRPQHF. The CDR3 DNA reads TGTGCCAGCAGCTTGCCCTCCGGGAACAGGGAGGGCGGGCGGCCCCAGCATTTT. The chain couples TRBV11-3 to TRBJ1-5; weak D call: TRBD1 (6 bases). Trimming removed 3 bases from V and 9 bases from J, with 27 bases in between. The CDR3 loop spans 18 amino acids. Per germline, CDR1 SGHNT and CDR2 YENEEA.

The CDR3 DNA reads TGTGCCAGCAGTACGACAGGGCTTAGCAATCAGCCCCAGCATTTT. Its protein is CASSTTGLSNQPQHF. This rearrangement joins TRBV27 to TRBJ1-5; 7 nucleotides agree with TRBD1. The CDR3 spans 15 residues. The trim removed 5 bases at V and 0 bases at J, leaving 4 bases unmatched. CDR1 and CDR2 (germline): MNHEY, SMNVEV (reference sequence).

The rearrangement joins TRBV12-1 to TRBJ2-3; the DNA was not used to check the table's D call, TRBD2. TRBV12-1 has pseudogene status. The CDR3 runs to 19 residues. The CDR3 loop is CASSFAQGGTRVSTDTQYF. The CDR3 DNA reads TGTGCCAGCAGCTTTGCGCAAGGAGGGACTCGCGTCAGCACAGATACGCAGTATTTT.

This chain uses TRBV2 with TRBJ2-7; tentatively, D is TRBD2 (6 bases). The germline CDR1 and CDR2 sequences are SNHLY and FYNNEI. This CDR3 spans 15 amino acids. V dropped 7 bases and J dropped 0 bases, with 16 bases sitting between them. The CDR3 loop reads CASKYNGGNSYEQYF. CDR3 nucleotides: TGTGCCAGCAAATATAACGGGGGAAACTCCTACGAGCAGTACTTC.

The chain couples TRBV11-2 to TRBJ2-1; TRBD2 is a possible D gene (6 bases). This CDR3 has 13 residues. V lost 5 bases and J lost 6, with 11 bases in between. Germline lookup yields CDR1 SGHAT and CDR2 FQNNGV. In nucleotides, the CDR3 is TGTGCCAGCAGCACCCGGGACTCCAATGAGCAGTTCTTC. As protein: CASSTRDSNEQFF.

The rearrangement uses TRBV12-3 or TRBV12-4 and TRBJ1-2; D remains unclear. This CDR3 has 12 amino acids. The V gene lost 2 bases and the J gene lost 6 bases, with 7 bases spanning the gap. In DNA form, the CDR3 reads TGTGCCAGCAGTTTAAGGAGGGATGGCTACACCTTC. Translating gives CASSLRRDGYTF.

This clone was seen a single time. The rearrangement joins TRBV11-2 to TRBJ2-1, with 8 positions matching TRBD1. Germline loops: CDR1 SGHAT, CDR2 FQNNGV. The CDR3 is 16 residues long. V lost 1 base, J lost 3 bases, and 5 bases stayed unmatched. In nucleotides, the CDR3 is TGTGCCAGCAGCTTAGCCCCGGGACAGGTCTACAATGAGCAGTTCTTC. This codes for CASSLAPGQVYNEQFF.

The chain couples TRBV10-3 to TRBJ2-7, with D hard to call. The CDR3 consists of 12 residues. The germline V gene encodes CDR1 ENHRY and CDR2 SYGVKD. V dropped 3 bases and J dropped 3 bases, with 6 bases sitting between them. The CDR3 here is CAISDERYEQYF. The CDR3 bases are TGTGCCATCAGTGACGAGCGCTACGAGCAGTACTTC.

Comments on this clone: Its ends do not fully match the called genes, so a read error is possible. Here the CDR3 reads CASSQGLAGNVF. CDR3 nucleotide sequence: TGTGCCAGCAGCCAGGGACTGGCAGGGAATGTCTTC. J is TRBJ1-2 and V is TRBV3-1 (or the pseudogene TRBV3-2), with D possibly TRBD1 on 5 matching bases. CDR1 is LGHDT, CDR2 YNNKEL, per germline (reference sequence). The CDR3 sequence is 12 residues long.

This clone was seen only once. The chain recombines TRBV30 with TRBJ1-2, with 10 bases matching TRBD1. V lost 5 bases and J lost 3; bases outside the gene matches: 3. CDR3 length: 13 residues. Looked up from germline, CDR1 is GTSNPN and CDR2 is SVGIG (reference sequence). This CDR3 is CAWEGTGDYGYTF. CDR3 nucleotides: TGTGCCTGGGAAGGGACAGGGGACTATGGCTACACCTTC.

The chain has TRBV5-1 and TRBJ2-7; 11 bases agree with TRBD2. Per germline, CDR1 SGHRS and CDR2 YFSETQ. Losses at the gene ends were 1 base for V and 2 bases for J; bases not matched to a gene: 2. This CDR3 comprises 15 residues. The CDR3 region has the DNA TGCGCCAGCAGCTTGTCTAGCGGGGGGACCTACGAGCAGTACTTC. Protein: CASSLSSGGTYEQYF.

The genes are TRBV12-3 or TRBV12-4 and TRBJ1-2, with 9 bases that match TRBD1. The CDR3 has 13 amino acids. V lost 5 bases to trimming and J lost 11 bases; unmatched junction nucleotides: 9. The CDR3 is CASSTGQGWLYTF. DNA for the CDR3: TGTGCCAGCAGTACGGGACAGGGATGGTTATACACCTTC.

J is TRBJ1-4 and V is TRBV6-2 or TRBV6-3; weak D call: TRBD1 (5 bases). The germline gives CDR1 MNHEY, CDR2 SVGEGT. This CDR3 comprises 16 residues. The V end lost 0 bases, the J end lost 7 bases, and 15 bases lay between the germline ends. The CDR3 sequence: CASSYSTSGDFEKLFF. As DNA, the CDR3 is TGTGCCAGCAGTTACTCGACGTCGGGGGACTTTGAAAAACTGTTTTTT.

The chain carries TRBV6-5 and TRBJ1-6, with TRBD1 identical over 7 bases. Germline CDR1 and CDR2: MNHEY and SVGAGI. The CDR3 totals 14 residues. The V gene end was trimmed by 2 bases and the J gene end by 7 bases; junction bases not matched to a gene: 2. CDR3 loop: CASSYRDRNSPLHF. The CDR3 coding sequence is TGTGCCAGCAGTTACCGGGACAGAAATTCACCCCTCCACTTT.